This T cell receptor (beta chain) comes out of a study of blood T cells in healthy people across ages. General study points: A roughly linear age-dependent decrease characterized TCR beta diversity per million T cells.

The CDR3 extends over 16 amino acids. Losses at the gene ends were 7 bases for V and 7 bases for J; bases not matched to a gene: 11. CDR1 and CDR2 (germline): ENHRY, SYGVKD. Next came a second PCR, run for about 7 to 12 cycles, which used a sample-barcoded 5' primer along with a J-beta primer mix. TCRdb re-derived calls from the 5' RACE reads in MiXCR, one entry per CDR3 protein. This sample has over 1,500,000 distinct CDR3 sequences, with approximately 50% found just once. Notes on this clonotype: Its specificity is not known.

The individuals who served as donors were healthy Caucasians living in Russia, aged about 6 to 100. Researchers collected ten milliliters of peripheral blood from every single donor. Material for sequencing was blood. The rearrangement links TRBV10-3 to TRBJ2-1; 12 nucleotides line up with TRBD1. This TCR was recovered from a woman aged 40 to 50 in good health. CDR3: CAITDPGQGAGNEQFF. The CDR3 coding sequence is TGTGCCATCACAGACCCGGGACAGGGGGCAGGGAATGAGCAGTTCTTC.